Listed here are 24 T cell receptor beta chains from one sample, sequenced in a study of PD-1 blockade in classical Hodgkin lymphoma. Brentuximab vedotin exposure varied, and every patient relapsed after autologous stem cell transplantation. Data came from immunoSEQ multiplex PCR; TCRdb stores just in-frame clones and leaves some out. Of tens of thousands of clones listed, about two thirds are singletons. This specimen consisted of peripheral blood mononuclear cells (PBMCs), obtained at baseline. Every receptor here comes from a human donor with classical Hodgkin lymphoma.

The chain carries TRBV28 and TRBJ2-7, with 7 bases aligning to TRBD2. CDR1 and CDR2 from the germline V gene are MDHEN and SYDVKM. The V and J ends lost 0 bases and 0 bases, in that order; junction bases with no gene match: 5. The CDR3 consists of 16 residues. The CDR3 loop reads CASSLWSGTNSYEQYF. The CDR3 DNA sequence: TGTGCCAGCAGTTTATGGAGCGGGACTAACTCCTACGAGCAGTACTTC.

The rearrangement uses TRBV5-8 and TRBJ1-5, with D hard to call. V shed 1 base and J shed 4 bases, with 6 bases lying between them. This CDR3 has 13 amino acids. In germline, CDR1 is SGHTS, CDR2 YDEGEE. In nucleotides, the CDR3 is TGTGCCAGCAGCTTGACAGTGAATCAGCCCCAGCATTTT. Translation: CASSLTVNQPQHF. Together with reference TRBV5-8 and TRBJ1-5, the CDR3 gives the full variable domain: EAGVTQSPTHLIKTRGQQATLRCSPISGHTSVYWYQQALGLGLQFLLWYDEGEERNRGNFPPRFSGRQFPNYSSELNVNALELEDSALYLCASSLTVNQPQHFGDGTRLSIL.

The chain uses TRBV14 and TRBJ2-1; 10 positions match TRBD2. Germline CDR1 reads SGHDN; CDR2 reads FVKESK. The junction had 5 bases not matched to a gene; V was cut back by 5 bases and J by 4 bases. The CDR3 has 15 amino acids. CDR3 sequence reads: CASSILAGIYNEQFF. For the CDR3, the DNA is TGTGCCAGCAGCATACTAGCGGGGATATACAATGAGCAGTTCTTC.

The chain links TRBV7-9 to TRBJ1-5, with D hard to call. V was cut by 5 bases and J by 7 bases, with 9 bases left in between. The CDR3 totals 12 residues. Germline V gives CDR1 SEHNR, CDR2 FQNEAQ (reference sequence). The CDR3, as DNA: TGTGCCAGCAGCCTCTGGGGACAGCCCCAGCATTTT. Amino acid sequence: CASSLWGQPQHF.

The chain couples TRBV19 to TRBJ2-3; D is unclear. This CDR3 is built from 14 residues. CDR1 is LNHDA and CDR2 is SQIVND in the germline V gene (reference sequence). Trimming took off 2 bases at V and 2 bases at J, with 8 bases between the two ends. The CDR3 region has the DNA TGTGCCAGTAGTATATTAGGTTACACAGATACGCAGTATTTT. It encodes CASSILGYTDTQYF.

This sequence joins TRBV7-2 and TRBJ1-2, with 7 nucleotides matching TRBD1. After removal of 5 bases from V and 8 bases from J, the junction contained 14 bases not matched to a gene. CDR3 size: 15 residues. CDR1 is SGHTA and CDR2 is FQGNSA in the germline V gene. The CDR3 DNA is TGTGCCAGCAGCGGACATAAGGGGGCGGCCGAGGGCTACACCTTC. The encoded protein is CASSGHKGAAEGYTF.

The chain's CDR3 is CASSSRLVSEQFF. As DNA, the CDR3 is TGTGCCAGTAGTAGCAGACTAGTTAGTGAGCAGTTCTTC. The chain recombines TRBV19 with TRBJ2-1; TRBD2 might be the D (6 bases). This CDR3 has 13 residues. Trimming took off 4 bases at V and 9 bases at J, with 13 bases between the two ends. The germline V gene encodes CDR1 LNHDA and CDR2 SQIVND (reference sequence). The full variable domain, rest sourced from reference TRBV19 and TRBJ2-1, is DGGITQSPKYLFRKEGQNVTLSCEQNLNHDAMYWYRQDPGQGLRLIYYSQIVNDFQKGDIAEGYSVSREKKESFPLTVTSAQKNPTAFYLCASSSRLVSEQFFGPGTRLTVL.

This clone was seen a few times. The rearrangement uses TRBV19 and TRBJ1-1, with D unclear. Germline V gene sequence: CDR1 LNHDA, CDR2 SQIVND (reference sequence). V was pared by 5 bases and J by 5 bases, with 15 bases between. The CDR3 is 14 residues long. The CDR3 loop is CASSYLDIRTEAFF. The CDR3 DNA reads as TGTGCCAGTAGTTATCTCGATATACGGACTGAAGCTTTCTTT.

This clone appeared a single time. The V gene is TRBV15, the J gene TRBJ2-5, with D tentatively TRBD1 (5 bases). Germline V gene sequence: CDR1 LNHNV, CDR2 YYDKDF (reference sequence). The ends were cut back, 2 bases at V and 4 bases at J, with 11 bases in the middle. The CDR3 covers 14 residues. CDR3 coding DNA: TGTGCCACCAGCAGAAGACAGAGGCTAGAGACCCAGTACTTC. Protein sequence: CATSRRQRLETQYF.

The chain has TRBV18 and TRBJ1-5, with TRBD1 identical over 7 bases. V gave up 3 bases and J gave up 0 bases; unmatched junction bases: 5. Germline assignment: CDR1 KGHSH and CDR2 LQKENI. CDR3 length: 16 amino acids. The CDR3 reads CASSPGRDSSNQPQHF. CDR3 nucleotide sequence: TGTGCCAGCTCACCCGGCCGGGACAGTAGCAATCAGCCCCAGCATTTT.

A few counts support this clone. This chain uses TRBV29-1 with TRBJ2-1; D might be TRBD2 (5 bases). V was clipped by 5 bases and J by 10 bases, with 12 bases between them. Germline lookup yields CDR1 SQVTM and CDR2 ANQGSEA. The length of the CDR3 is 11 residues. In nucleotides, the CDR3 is TGCAGCGTTAGTGCCCCGGGGGAGCAGTTCTTC. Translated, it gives CSVSAPGEQFF.

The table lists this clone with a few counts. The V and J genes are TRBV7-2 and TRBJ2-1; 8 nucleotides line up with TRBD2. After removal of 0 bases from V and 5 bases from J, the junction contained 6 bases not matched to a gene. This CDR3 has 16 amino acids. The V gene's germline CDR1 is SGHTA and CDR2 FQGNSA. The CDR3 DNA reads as TGTGCCAGCAGCTTAGCGGGGACTAGTATACACAATGAGCAGTTCTTC. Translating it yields CASSLAGTSIHNEQFF.

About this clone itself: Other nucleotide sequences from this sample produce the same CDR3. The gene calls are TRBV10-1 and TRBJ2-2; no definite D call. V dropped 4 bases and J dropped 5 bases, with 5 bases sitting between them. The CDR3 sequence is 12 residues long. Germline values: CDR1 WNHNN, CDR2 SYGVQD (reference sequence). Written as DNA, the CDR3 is TGCGCCAGCAGTGTTGGTACCGGGGAGCTGTTTTTT. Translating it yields CASSVGTGELFF.

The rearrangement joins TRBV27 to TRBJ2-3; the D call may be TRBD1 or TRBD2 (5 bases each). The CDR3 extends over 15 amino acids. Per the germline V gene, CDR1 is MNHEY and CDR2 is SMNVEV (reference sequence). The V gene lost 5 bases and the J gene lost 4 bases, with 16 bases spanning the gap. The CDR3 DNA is TGTGCCAGCAGTAACCGTCGTTTGGGGGCAGATACGCAGTATTTT. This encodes CASSNRRLGADTQYF.

CDR3 coding DNA: TGTGCCAGCAGCTTAGCGGGGGCCCTAAAAACGGGTTATTCACCCCTCCACTTT. It codes for CASSLAGALKTGYSPLHF. The chain links TRBV5-6 to TRBJ1-6, with TRBD1 as a possible D gene (6 bases). The CDR3 contains 18 residues. Trimming shortened V by 2 bases and J by 8 bases, and 23 bases separated the two germline ends. Per the germline V gene, CDR1 is SGHDT and CDR2 is YYEEEE.

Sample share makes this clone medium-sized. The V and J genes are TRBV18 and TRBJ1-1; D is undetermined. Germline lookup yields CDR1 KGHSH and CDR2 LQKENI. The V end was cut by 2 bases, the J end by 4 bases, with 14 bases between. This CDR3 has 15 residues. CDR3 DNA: TGTGCCAGCTCACCAAGGGATGCTAAAATCACTGAAGCTTTCTTT. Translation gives CASSPRDAKITEAFF.

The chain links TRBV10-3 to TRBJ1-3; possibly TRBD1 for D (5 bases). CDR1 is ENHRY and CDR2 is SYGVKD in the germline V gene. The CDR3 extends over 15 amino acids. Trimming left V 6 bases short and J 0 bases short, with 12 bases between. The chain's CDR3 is CAIRGGLSSGNTIYF. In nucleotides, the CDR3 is TGTGCCATCAGGGGGGGGTTGAGCTCTGGAAACACCATATATTTT.

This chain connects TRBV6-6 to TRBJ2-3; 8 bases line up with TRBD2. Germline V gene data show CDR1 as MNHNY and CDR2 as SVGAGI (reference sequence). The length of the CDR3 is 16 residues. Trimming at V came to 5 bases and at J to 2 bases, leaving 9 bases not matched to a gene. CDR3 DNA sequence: TGTGCCAGCAGTCGTGGGGTAGCGGGACCCACAGATACGCAGTATTTT. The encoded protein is CASSRGVAGPTDTQYF.

The CDR3: CAISRTSGGNNEQFF. CDR3 DNA sequence: TGTGCCATCAGTAGGACTAGCGGGGGGAACAATGAGCAGTTCTTC. This chain links TRBV10-3 with TRBJ2-1, with TRBD2 identical over 14 bases. CDR3 size: 15 residues. V was pared by 5 bases and J by 5 bases, with 2 bases of the junction left unmatched. The V gene's germline CDR1 is ENHRY and CDR2 SYGVKD.

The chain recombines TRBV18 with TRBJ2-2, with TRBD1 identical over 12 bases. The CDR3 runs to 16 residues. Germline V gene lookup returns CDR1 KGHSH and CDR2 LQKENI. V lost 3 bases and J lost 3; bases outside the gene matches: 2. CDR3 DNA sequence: TGTGCCAGCTCACCCGGGACAGGGGGCCACACCGGGGAGCTGTTTTTT. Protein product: CASSPGTGGHTGELFF.

CDR3 amino acids: CASSPPNSQLYTYNSPLHF. The DNA for the CDR3 is TGTGCCAGCTCACCACCTAACAGCCAACTGTATACTTATAATTCACCCCTCCACTTT. The gene calls are TRBV18 and TRBJ1-6; D unresolved. Germline CDR1 reads KGHSH; CDR2 reads LQKENI. V gave up 0 bases and J gave up 4 bases, with 19 bases separating them. This CDR3 is built from 19 residues. The full variable domain, in which reference TRBV18 and TRBJ1-6 provide the parts outside the CDR3, is NAGVMQNPRHLVRRRGQEARLRCSPMKGHSHVYWYRQLPEEGLKFMVYLQKENIIDESGMPKERFSAEFPKEGPSILRIQQVVRGDSAAYFCASSPPNSQLYTYNSPLHFGNGTRLTVT.

The CDR3 loop is CASSYGGGEGGGYTF. CDR3 coding DNA: TGTGCCAGCAGTTACGGTGGAGGGGAAGGGGGTGGCTACACCTTC. The rearrangement links TRBV6-6 to TRBJ1-2; weak D call: TRBD1 (6 bases). Germline V gene data show CDR1 as MNHNY and CDR2 as SVGAGI (reference sequence). V was shortened by 2 bases and J by 7 bases, with 17 bases between the two germline ends. CDR3 length: 15 amino acids.

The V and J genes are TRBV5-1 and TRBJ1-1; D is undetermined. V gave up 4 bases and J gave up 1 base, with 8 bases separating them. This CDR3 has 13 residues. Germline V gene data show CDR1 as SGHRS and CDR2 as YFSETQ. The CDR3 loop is CASSRQANTEAFF. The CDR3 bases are TGCGCCAGCAGCCGACAAGCGAACACTGAAGCTTTCTTT.

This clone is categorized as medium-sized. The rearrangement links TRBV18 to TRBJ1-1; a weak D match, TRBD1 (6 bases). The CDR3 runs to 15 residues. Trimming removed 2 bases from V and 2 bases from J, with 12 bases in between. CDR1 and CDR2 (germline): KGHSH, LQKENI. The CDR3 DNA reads TGTGCCAGCTCACCAAGTGGACAGAAAAACACTGAAGCTTTCTTT. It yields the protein CASSPSGQKNTEAFF.